These 7 T cell receptor beta chains originate from one sample sequenced in a study of blood T cell repertoires in COVID-19. The protocol was immunoSEQ multiplex PCR, while the TCRdb copy is restricted to in-frame clones and leaves out a portion. The table has under 300,000 clones, approximately 80% seen once; the top ten hold around 2.9%. The sequenced sample was peripheral blood. Source of these receptors: a woman aged 60-75 years with active or convalescent COVID-19.

This clone is a singleton in its sample. V is TRBV24-1 and J is TRBJ2-5, with 9 bases aligning to TRBD1. This CDR3 is 15 amino acids long. Germline values: CDR1 KGHDR, CDR2 SFDVKD. V lost 3 bases to trimming and J lost 5 bases; unmatched junction nucleotides: 6. Written as DNA, the CDR3 is TGTGCCACCAGTGATGCTGGACAGGGGTTGGAGACCCAGTACTTC. Its protein is CATSDAGQGLETQYF.

The chain carries TRBV21-1 and TRBJ1-1; the table names TRBD1, a call not compared with the DNA. TRBV21-1 is a known pseudogene. This CDR3 is built from 17 residues. Here the CDR3 reads CASIRGQGNFMNTEAFF. For the CDR3, the DNA is TGTGCCAGCATCCGAGGACAGGGGAACTTCATGAACACTGAAGCTTTCTTT.

The V call is TRBV5-1, the J call TRBJ2-3; 9 bases fit TRBD2. This CDR3 is 16 amino acids long. The V and J ends lost 4 bases and 10 bases, in that order; junction bases with no gene match: 16. In germline, CDR1 is SGHRS, CDR2 YFSETQ. CDR3 protein: CASSPDLAGRGTAQYF. The DNA of the CDR3 is TGCGCCAGCAGCCCTGACCTAGCGGGGCGGGGCACGGCGCAGTATTTT.

This chain connects TRBV5-1 to TRBJ2-7; weak D call: TRBD1 (6 bases). The CDR3 runs 15 residues. Germline CDR1 and CDR2: SGHRS and YFSETQ. The V gene lost 4 bases and the J gene lost 1 base, with 15 bases spanning the gap. The CDR3 loop reads CASSRVGQLSYEQYF. The DNA for the CDR3 is TGCGCCAGCAGCCGGGTGGGACAACTTTCCTACGAGCAGTACTTC.

The rearrangement joins TRBV4-2 to TRBJ1-2, with 10 bases matching TRBD1. CDR1 is LGHNA and CDR2 is YNFKEQ in the germline V gene. There are 15 residues in the CDR3. The trim removed 3 bases at V and 4 bases at J, leaving 5 bases unmatched. CDR3 sequence reads: CASSQGTGAGYGYTF. DNA for the CDR3: TGTGCCAGCAGCCAGGGGACAGGGGCTGGCTATGGCTACACCTTC.

The chain has TRBV3-1 (or the pseudogene TRBV3-2) and TRBJ2-1; TRBD1 agrees at 9 bases. This CDR3 has 17 amino acids. V shed 2 bases and J 5 bases; nucleotides not matched to a gene: 10. Germline lookup yields CDR1 LGHDT and CDR2 YNNKEL (reference sequence). Here the CDR3 DNA reads TGTGCCAGCAGCCAACCAAGTCGGGACAGGGACCACAATGAGCAGTTCTTC. Protein: CASSQPSRDRDHNEQFF.

The chain's CDR3 is CASSYLQVRETQYF. Here the CDR3 DNA reads TGTGCCAGCAGTTACCTTCAGGTCAGGGAGACCCAGTACTTC. This chain joins TRBV6-2 or TRBV6-3 and TRBJ2-5; D is uncertain. Trimming removed 2 bases at V and 5 bases at J, with 12 bases between. This CDR3 comprises 14 residues. Per germline, CDR1 MNHEY and CDR2 SVGEGT.